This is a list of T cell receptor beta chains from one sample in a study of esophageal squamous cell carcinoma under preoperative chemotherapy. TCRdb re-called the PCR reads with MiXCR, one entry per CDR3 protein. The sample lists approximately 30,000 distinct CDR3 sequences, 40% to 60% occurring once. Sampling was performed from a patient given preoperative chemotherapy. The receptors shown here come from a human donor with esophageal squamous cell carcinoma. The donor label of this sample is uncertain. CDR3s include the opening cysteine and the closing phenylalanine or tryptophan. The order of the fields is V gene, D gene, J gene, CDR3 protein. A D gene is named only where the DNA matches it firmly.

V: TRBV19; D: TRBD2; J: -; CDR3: CASSNPHLAGGLETQYF
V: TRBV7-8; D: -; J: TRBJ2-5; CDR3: CASGGDGGRGKDTQYF
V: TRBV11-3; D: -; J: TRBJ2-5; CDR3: CASSSAGSWGLAKNTQYF
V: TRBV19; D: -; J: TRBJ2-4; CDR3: CASSMNQNIQYF
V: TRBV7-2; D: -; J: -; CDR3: CAGGLDAETQYF
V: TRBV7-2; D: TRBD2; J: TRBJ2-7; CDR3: CASSFPSGGSEEQYF
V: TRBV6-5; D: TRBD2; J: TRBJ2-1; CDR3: CASSYSNSGIVRQFF
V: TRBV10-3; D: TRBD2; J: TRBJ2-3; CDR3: CAISDNQRGGGTQYF
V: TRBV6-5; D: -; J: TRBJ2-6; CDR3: CASSYGGKGANVLTF
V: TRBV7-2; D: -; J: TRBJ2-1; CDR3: CASSLGRDNEQFF
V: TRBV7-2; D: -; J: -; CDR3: CASSSGASTYNEQYF
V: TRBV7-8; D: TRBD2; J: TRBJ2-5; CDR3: CAGGLRQRDPETQYF
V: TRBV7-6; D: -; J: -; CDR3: CAASRYGTDQETQYF
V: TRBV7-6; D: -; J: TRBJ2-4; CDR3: CASRLTGLGATDTQYF
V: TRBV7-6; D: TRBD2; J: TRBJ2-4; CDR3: CARGFDPAIGGGAQDTQYF